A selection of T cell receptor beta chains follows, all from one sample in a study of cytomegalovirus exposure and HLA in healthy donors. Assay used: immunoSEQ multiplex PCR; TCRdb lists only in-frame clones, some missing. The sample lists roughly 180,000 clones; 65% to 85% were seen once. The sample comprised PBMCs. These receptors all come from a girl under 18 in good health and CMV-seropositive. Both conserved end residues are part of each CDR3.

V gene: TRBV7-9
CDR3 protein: CASSLGDRVNTEAFF

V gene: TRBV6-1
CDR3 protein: CASSEALEEPYEQYF

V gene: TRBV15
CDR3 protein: CATSPGLIADYNEQFF

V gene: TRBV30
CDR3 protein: CAWKTKAGSPLHF

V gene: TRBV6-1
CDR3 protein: CASTHGGAGVPEQYF

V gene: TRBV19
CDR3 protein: CASSVTSGSTDTQYF

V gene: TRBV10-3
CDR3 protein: CAISEADGLAGDNEQFF

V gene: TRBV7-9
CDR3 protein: CASSLGGGANEQYF

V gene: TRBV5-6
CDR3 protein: CASSIGGFLTQPQHF

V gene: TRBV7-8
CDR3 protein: CASSLVTALLYEQYF

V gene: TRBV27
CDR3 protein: CASTINRGGFTEAFF

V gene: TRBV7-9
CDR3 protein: CASSLGRGADSNQPQHF

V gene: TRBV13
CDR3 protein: CASSSDINTEAFF

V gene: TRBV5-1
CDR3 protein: CASKEGQETQYF

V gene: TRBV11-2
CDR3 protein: CASSLTGGARTYEQYF

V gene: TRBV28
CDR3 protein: CASRYRSSNQPQHF

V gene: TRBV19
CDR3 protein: CASSIGLLAGAKYF

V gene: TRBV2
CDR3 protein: CASNERGMNTEAFF

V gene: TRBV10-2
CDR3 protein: CASRPPSARTDTQYF

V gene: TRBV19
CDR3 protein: CASKQGQSSYNEQFF

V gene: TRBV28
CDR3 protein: CASSLDEDYGGYTF

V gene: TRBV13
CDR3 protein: CASSSRRAGVYEQYF

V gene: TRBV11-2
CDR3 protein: CASSPTGTGGGGYTF

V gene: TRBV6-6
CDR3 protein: CASRQGSYGYTF

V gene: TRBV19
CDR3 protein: CASTLSPGQGLSTGELFF

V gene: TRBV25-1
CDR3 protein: CASSEHMMTDNSPLHF

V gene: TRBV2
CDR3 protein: CASSGTGVTQYF

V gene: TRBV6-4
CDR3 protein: CASSGGPQRQYF

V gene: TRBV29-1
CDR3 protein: CSVGLAGAPSLYEQYF